The clone carrying this T cell receptor beta chain was found once. These data belong to a study of cytomegalovirus exposure and HLA in healthy donors. The PCR contained 60 Vbeta and 13 Jbeta primers. TCRdb's copy holds only in-frame clones and misses some; the assay was immunoSEQ multiplex PCR. The table includes 35,000 to 40,000 clones, approximately 71% detected once. This TCR derives from a man between 45 and 60 years old in good health and CMV-seropositive. What was sequenced was PBMCs.

The CDR3 spells CASSQDLVGGNSGANVLTF. CDR3 in DNA: TGCGCCAGCAGCCAAGATCTTGTAGGGGGAAACTCTGGGGCCAACGTCCTGACTTTC. The rearrangement uses TRBV4-3 and TRBJ2-6, with D tentatively TRBD1 (6 bases). CDR3 length: 19 residues. V shed 0 bases and J shed 0 bases, with 15 bases lying between them. Looked up from germline, CDR1 is LGHNA and CDR2 is YSLEER.